What follows are 27 T cell receptor beta chains derived from one specimen sequenced in a study of T cell repertoires in ileal Crohn's disease. The assay was immunoSEQ multiplex PCR, and TCRdb's table has in-frame clones only and misses some. This sample has 5,500 to 7,500 clones, with roughly 84% found just once. The sample was ileal tissue. These receptor sequences come from an adult with Crohn's disease.

J is TRBJ1-1 and V is TRBV27, with D possibly TRBD1 on 6 matching bases. Germline CDR1 MNHEY, CDR2 SMNVEV (reference sequence). V lost 5 bases and J 6 bases, leaving 13 bases between the germline ends. CDR3 size: 13 residues. The CDR3 protein is CASSGGGRAEAFF. The CDR3 DNA is TGTGCCAGCAGTGGGGGGGGCCGGGCTGAAGCTTTCTTT.

The V and J genes are TRBV7-6 and TRBJ2-7; the D gene is possibly TRBD1 (5 bases). The V gene lost 1 base and the J gene lost 3 bases, with 10 bases spanning the gap. The CDR3 has 14 residues. Germline CDR1 is SGHVS and CDR2 is FNYEAQ. The CDR3 region is CASSLDPGIYEQYF. The CDR3 DNA reads TGTGCCAGCAGCTTAGACCCAGGGATCTACGAGCAGTACTTC.

This clone has a handful of counts. The chain combines TRBV2 with TRBJ1-2; D perhaps matches TRBD1 (6 bases). With 8 bases removed from V and 3 bases from J, the gap between germline ends came to 13 bases. Germline loops: CDR1 SNHLY, CDR2 FYNNEI. The CDR3 consists of 13 residues. CDR3 in amino acids: CASQRGQDYGYTF. The CDR3 region has the DNA TGTGCCAGCCAGCGGGGGCAGGACTATGGCTACACCTTC.

This chain links TRBV11-2 with TRBJ2-1; 8 nucleotides line up with TRBD2. The CDR3 runs to 13 residues. V lost 3 bases and J lost 7; bases outside the gene matches: 2. Germline loops: CDR1 SGHAT, CDR2 FQNNGV. CDR3 region: CASSFVAGNEQFF. Written as DNA, the CDR3 is TGTGCCAGCAGCTTTGTAGCGGGGAATGAGCAGTTCTTC.

This clone was picked up one time. The chain recombines TRBV27 with TRBJ2-5; 10 positions match TRBD1. Trimming removed 8 bases from V and 5 bases from J; junction bases left unmatched: 11. Germline V gene lookup returns CDR1 MNHEY and CDR2 SMNVEV (reference sequence). The CDR3 length is 15 residues. CDR3 sequence reads: CASRSPGQGQETQYF. The CDR3 coding sequence is TGTGCCAGCCGAAGCCCGGGACAGGGGCAGGAGACCCAGTACTTC.

The chain recombines TRBV7-6 with TRBJ1-5; no firm D call. Germline loops: CDR1 SGHVS, CDR2 FNYEAQ. V dropped 6 bases and J dropped 9 bases, with 21 bases sitting between them. The CDR3 is 15 residues long. The CDR3 is CASSDLDGLRRPQHF. The CDR3 region has the DNA TGTGCCAGCAGTGATTTGGACGGACTCAGGCGGCCCCAGCATTTT.

V usage is TRBV5-1 and J usage is TRBJ1-2; D is undetermined. Germline CDR1 and CDR2: SGHRS and YFSETQ. The CDR3 is made up of 12 amino acids. V was cut by 0 bases and J by 7 bases, with 7 bases left in between. This CDR3 reads CASSLEAGGYTF. CDR3 in DNA: TGCGCCAGCAGCTTGGAGGCAGGTGGCTACACCTTC.

This clone was counted a single time. This sequence joins TRBV18 and TRBJ1-5; D remains unclear. Trimming shortened V by 1 base and J by 1 base, and 8 bases separated the two germline ends. Per the germline V gene, CDR1 is KGHSH and CDR2 is LQKENI. The CDR3 extends over 15 amino acids. CDR3 protein: CASSPLGDSNQPQHF. For the CDR3, the DNA is TGTGCCAGCTCACCACTCGGAGACAGCAATCAGCCCCAGCATTTT. Full variable domain (rest looked up from reference TRBV18 and TRBJ1-5): NAGVMQNPRHLVRRRGQEARLRCSPMKGHSHVYWYRQLPEEGLKFMVYLQKENIIDESGMPKERFSAEFPKEGPSILRIQQVVRGDSAAYFCASSPLGDSNQPQHFGDGTRLSIL.

Concerning this clone: A junction boundary mismatches the germline segment, possibly from a read error. The chain recombines TRBV18 with TRBJ2-2; 7 bases are shared with TRBD2. The CDR3 extends over 16 amino acids. In germline, CDR1 is KGHSH, CDR2 LQKENI. CDR3 sequence: CASSPRSVAGTGELFF. The DNA of the CDR3 is TGTGCCAGCTCCCCACGTTCGGTAGCGGGTACCGGGGAGCTGTTTTTT. Looking up the rest from reference TRBV18 and TRBJ2-2 gives the full variable domain: NAGVMQNPRHLVRRRGQEARLRCSPMKGHSHVYWYRQLPEEGLKFMVYLQKENIIDESGMPKERFSAEFPKEGPSILRIQQVVRGDSAAYFCASSPRSVAGTGELFFGEGSRLTVL.

V gene TRBV5-4 combines with J gene TRBJ1-1; TRBD1 might be the D (6 bases). V lost 2 bases and J 4 bases, leaving 15 bases between the germline ends. Germline CDR1 is SGHNT and CDR2 is YYREEE (reference sequence). The length of the CDR3 is 15 residues. The CDR3 DNA sequence: TGTGCCAGCAGCTTACCTGGACAGCGCGGCACTGAAGCTTTCTTT. Amino acids: CASSLPGQRGTEAFF.

This clone was recorded only once. CDR3 bases: TGTGCCAGTAGTATAAATAGGCTAGAGATAGATACGCAGTATTTT. This encodes CASSINRLEIDTQYF. The gene calls are TRBV19 and TRBJ2-3; unclear D gene. Trimming stripped 2 bases from V and 5 bases from J, with 14 bases between. CDR1 is LNHDA, CDR2 SQIVND, per germline (reference sequence). CDR3 length: 15 residues. Complete variable domain (other parts from reference TRBV19 and TRBJ2-3): DGGITQSPKYLFRKEGQNVTLSCEQNLNHDAMYWYRQDPGQGLRLIYYSQIVNDFQKGDIAEGYSVSREKKESFPLTVTSAQKNPTAFYLCASSINRLEIDTQYFGPGTRLTVL.

The J gene is TRBJ2-1, the V gene TRBV19, with 10 positions matching TRBD2. Looked up from germline, CDR1 is LNHDA and CDR2 is SQIVND (reference sequence). This CDR3 has 17 residues. The ends lost 5 bases at V and 7 bases at J; junction bases unmatched: 14. The CDR3 protein is CASSPAQLAGLSNEQFF. The CDR3 nucleotides read TGTGCCAGTAGTCCTGCCCAACTAGCGGGATTGAGTAATGAGCAGTTCTTC.

This sequence joins TRBV4-1 and TRBJ2-2; 9 bases are shared with TRBD1. Germline V gene data show CDR1 as MGHRA and CDR2 as YSYEKL. The CDR3 runs 15 residues. V trimming: 5 bases; J trimming: 4 bases; junction bases outside the gene matches: 5. The DNA of the CDR3 is TGCGCCAGCAGCTTGGGACAGGGCGTCACCGGGGAGCTGTTTTTT. This codes for CASSLGQGVTGELFF.

This clone was seen more than once but under ten times. V and J are TRBV10-3 and TRBJ1-2; 8 bases map to TRBD1. This CDR3 is built from 13 residues. Germline CDR1 is ENHRY and CDR2 is SYGVKD. V was clipped by 10 bases and J by 7 bases; unmatched bases: 11. The CDR3 DNA reads as TGTGCCACCACGTCTACAGGGGGGGGTGGCTACACCTTC. This sequence encodes CATTSTGGGGYTF.

This clone was seen a handful of times. The V call is TRBV5-4, the J call TRBJ2-2, with 7 bases aligning to TRBD1. V dropped 3 bases and J dropped 6; count of bases not matched to a gene: 8. The CDR3 covers 15 residues. Germline V lookup: CDR1 SGHNT, CDR2 YYREEE (reference sequence). The CDR3 coding sequence is TGTGCCAGCAGCTCATCCGGGACAGTCCCCGGGGAGCTGTTTTTT. This gives the protein CASSSSGTVPGELFF.

V and J are TRBV7-9 and TRBJ1-1, with D unresolved. Germline V gives CDR1 SEHNR, CDR2 FQNEAQ (reference sequence). V was clipped by 0 bases and J by 11 bases, with 10 bases between them. CDR3 length: 12 amino acids. The CDR3 sequence is CASSLAEQSAFF. The CDR3 DNA follows: TGTGCCAGCAGCTTAGCGGAGCAGAGTGCTTTCTTT.

The J gene is TRBJ2-3, the V gene TRBV9, with a tentative D call TRBD2 (6 bases). Germline V gives CDR1 SGDLS, CDR2 YYNGEE. This CDR3 region has 11 residues. Trimming took 7 bases from V and 8 from J, leaving 11 bases between them. This CDR3 is CASGRRGTQYF. As DNA, the CDR3 is TGTGCCAGCGGACGGCGGGGTACGCAGTATTTT.

V is TRBV19 and J is TRBJ2-1, with D tentatively TRBD1 (6 bases). This CDR3 has 15 residues. Germline V CDR1 and CDR2: LNHDA, SQIVND (reference sequence). Trimming stripped 4 bases from V and 9 bases from J, with 19 bases between. The CDR3 region has the DNA TGTGCCAGTAGTACCCAGACAGGCTCGGGTCCTGAGCAGTTCTTC. Translating it yields CASSTQTGSGPEQFF.

CDR3 sequence reads: CASRPTGAHGISEQYF. The CDR3 bases are TGTGCCAGCAGACCTACAGGGGCCCACGGGATTTCCGAGCAGTACTTC. The chain is built from TRBV5-4 and TRBJ2-7; 7 nucleotides align to TRBD1. The CDR3 extends over 16 amino acids. After removal of 5 bases from V and 6 bases from J, the junction contained 17 bases not matched to a gene. CDR1 and CDR2 (germline): SGHNT, YYREEE (reference sequence).

A single count supports this clone. This chain joins TRBV5-1 and TRBJ2-5; 13 bases map to TRBD2. The tail of the sequence fits TRBJ2-7 better, so the J call may be wrong. This CDR3 has 15 amino acids. Germline CDR1 is SGHRS and CDR2 is YFSETQ. DNA of the CDR3: TGCGCCAGCAGCCACGGGACTAGCGGGACGTACGAGCAGTACTTC. It translates to CASSHGTSGTYEQYF.

The V call is TRBV4-1, the J call TRBJ2-5; D call uncertain. Trimming left V 5 bases short and J 1 base short, with 5 bases between. The CDR3 totals 12 residues. Looked up from germline, CDR1 is MGHRA and CDR2 is YSYEKL. The CDR3 DNA follows: TGCGCCAGCAGCGGCGGCCAAGAGACCCAGTACTTC. It yields the protein CASSGGQETQYF.

The gene calls are TRBV7-9 and TRBJ2-5; 16 nucleotides match TRBD2. Judging by the DNA end, TRBJ2-7 fits better; the J call may be wrong. The germline gives CDR1 SEHNR, CDR2 FQNEAQ (reference sequence). The CDR3 totals 18 residues. CDR3 residues: CASSPPGLAGGRAYEQYF. The CDR3 DNA sequence: TGTGCCAGCAGCCCACCGGGACTAGCGGGAGGGAGAGCCTACGAGCAGTACTTC.

V and J are TRBV29-1 and TRBJ2-3, with TRBD2 as a possible D gene (6 bases). The CDR3 runs 11 residues. V shed 4 bases and J shed 5 bases, with 7 bases lying between them. Germline values: CDR1 SQVTM, CDR2 ANQGSEA. DNA for the CDR3: TGCAGCGTTGCAGCGGGAGATACGCAGTATTTT. Translated: CSVAAGDTQYF.

V is TRBV2 and J is TRBJ2-5, with D perhaps matching TRBD2 (5 bases). Trimming took off 1 base at V and 5 bases at J, with 11 bases between the two ends. The germline V gene encodes CDR1 SNHLY and CDR2 FYNNEI. The CDR3 has 14 amino acids. The CDR3 DNA follows: TGTGCCAGCAGTGAAGGGGTCGGGATCGAGACCCAGTACTTC. Translating it yields CASSEGVGIETQYF. The full variable domain, completed using reference TRBV2 and TRBJ2-5, is EPEVTQTPSHQVTQMGQEVILRCVPISNHLYFYWYRQILGQKVEFLVSFYNNEISEKSEIFDDQFSVERPDGSNFTLKIRSTKLEDSAMYFCASSEGVGIETQYFGPGTRLLVL.

This clone was picked up a small number of times. The V gene is TRBV10-3, the J gene TRBJ2-7; 7 bases match TRBD2. After removal of 2 bases from V and 2 bases from J, the junction contained 9 bases not matched to a gene. Germline loops: CDR1 ENHRY, CDR2 SYGVKD. The CDR3 consists of 16 residues. The CDR3 region has the DNA TGTGCCATCAGTGAGGGGGAAGCGGGGATGACCTACGAGCAGTACTTC. It encodes CAISEGEAGMTYEQYF.

This chain uses TRBV10-3 with TRBJ2-3, with 10 bases aligning to TRBD2. Losses at the gene ends were 4 bases for V and 5 bases for J; bases not matched to a gene: 12. Germline lookup yields CDR1 ENHRY and CDR2 SYGVKD. The CDR3 covers 17 residues. CDR3 in DNA: TGTGCCATCAGTGGGTCTACTAGCGGGAATTCGGGAGATACGCAGTATTTT. It encodes CAISGSTSGNSGDTQYF.

This chain links TRBV27 with TRBJ1-1; D not resolved. Germline V gene sequence: CDR1 MNHEY, CDR2 SMNVEV (reference sequence). With 3 bases removed from V and 5 bases from J, the gap between germline ends came to 16 bases. CDR3 length equals 15 residues. CDR3 in DNA: TGTGCCAGCAGTTTGGGAGGGCTCGGGTTTACTGAAGCTTTCTTT. This gives the protein CASSLGGLGFTEAFF.